These T cell receptor beta chains were read from a single sample in a study of blood T cell repertoires in COVID-19. Libraries were prepared by immunoSEQ multiplex PCR; TCRdb keeps only in-frame clonotypes and omits some of them. This table holds about 240,000 clones, around nine tenths found once. The material sequenced was PBMCs or T cells enriched from blood (not recorded which). All receptors come from a woman younger than 45 who had recovered from COVID-19. Each CDR3 is given with its conserved first and last residue. The D gene is left open where the match is weak. Rows may omit the clone size; those that give it use once, few, many or a size class.

J gene: TRBJ1-4; D gene: TRBD1; clone size: NA; V gene: TRBV7-8; CDR3 DNA: TGTGCCAGCGCCCGGGGGGACAGGCTGAATGAAAAACTGTTTTTT; CDR3 protein: CASARGDRLNEKLFF
J gene: TRBJ2-7; D gene: NA; clone size: once; V gene: TRBV5-1; CDR3 DNA: TGCGCCAGCAGCCCCCTACAGGGCCTGCGATCCTACGAGCAGTACTTC; CDR3 protein: CASSPLQGLRSYEQYF
J gene: TRBJ2-3; D gene: NA; clone size: NA; V gene: TRBV7-9; CDR3 DNA: TGTGCCAGCAGCTTAATTGAGCGCATTCAGTATTTT; CDR3 protein: CASSLIERIQYF
J gene: TRBJ1-1; D gene: TRBD1; clone size: NA; V gene: TRBV2; CDR3 DNA: TGTGCCAGCAGACGACAGGGATTGTTGAACACTGAAGCTTTCTTT; CDR3 protein: CASRRQGLLNTEAFF
J gene: TRBJ2-1; D gene: NA; clone size: NA; V gene: TRBV4-1; CDR3 DNA: TGCGCCAGCAGCCAGATAACTCAAAATGAGCAGTTCTTC; CDR3 protein: CASSQITQNEQFF
J gene: TRBJ1-2; D gene: NA; clone size: once; V gene: TRBV28; CDR3 DNA: TGTGCCAGCAGAACCCCAGTGGCTGGCAACTATGGCTACACCTTC; CDR3 protein: CASRTPVAGNYGYTF
J gene: TRBJ1-1; D gene: TRBD1; clone size: NA; V gene: TRBV18; CDR3 DNA: TGTGCCAGCTCACCGGCGACAGGGGAGGCCACTGAAGCTTTCTTT; CDR3 protein: CASSPATGEATEAFF
J gene: TRBJ2-7; D gene: NA; clone size: NA; V gene: TRBV9; CDR3 DNA: TGTGCCAGCAGCTTAGGACTGACGGACGAGCAGTACTTC; CDR3 protein: CASSLGLTDEQYF
J gene: TRBJ1-5; D gene: NA; clone size: NA; V gene: TRBV4-1; CDR3 DNA: TGCGCCAGCAGCGGGGACACAAAAGGCAATCAGCCCCAGCATTTT; CDR3 protein: CASSGDTKGNQPQHF
J gene: TRBJ1-4; D gene: TRBD1; clone size: NA; V gene: TRBV19; CDR3 DNA: TGTGCCAGTAGTGTGGGACAGCACGAAAAACTGTTTTTT; CDR3 protein: CASSVGQHEKLFF
J gene: TRBJ2-2; D gene: NA; clone size: few; V gene: TRBV5-4; CDR3 DNA: TGTGCCAGCAGCTTTGTGGAGGGCACCGGGGAGCTGTTTTTT; CDR3 protein: CASSFVEGTGELFF
J gene: TRBJ2-3; D gene: NA; clone size: NA; V gene: TRBV24-1; CDR3 DNA: TGTGCCACCAGTCTCGGGGATACGCAGTATTTT; CDR3 protein: CATSLGDTQYF
J gene: TRBJ2-7; D gene: NA; clone size: NA; V gene: TRBV3-1/TRBV3-2; CDR3 DNA: TGTGCCAGCAGCCAAGACAGGGTCGCCTACGAGCAGTACTTC; CDR3 protein: CASSQDRVAYEQYF
J gene: TRBJ1-1; D gene: TRBD1; clone size: NA; V gene: TRBV7-2; CDR3 DNA: TGTGCCAGCAGCTTAGAAGGGGGCCACACTGAAGCTTTCTTT; CDR3 protein: CASSLEGGHTEAFF
J gene: TRBJ1-4; D gene: TRBD1; clone size: NA; V gene: TRBV18; CDR3 DNA: TGTGCCAGCTCACGGTCGGGACAGGGTTCTAATGAAAAACTGTTTTTT; CDR3 protein: CASSRSGQGSNEKLFF
J gene: TRBJ2-7; D gene: TRBD1; clone size: NA; V gene: TRBV5-5; CDR3 DNA: TGTGCCAGCAGCTCGGGACAGACCTACGAGCAGTACTTC; CDR3 protein: CASSSGQTYEQYF
J gene: TRBJ2-5; D gene: NA; clone size: NA; V gene: TRBV20-1; CDR3 DNA: TGCAGTGCTAGTGGAGAGAAAGAGACCCAGTACTTC; CDR3 protein: CSASGEKETQYF